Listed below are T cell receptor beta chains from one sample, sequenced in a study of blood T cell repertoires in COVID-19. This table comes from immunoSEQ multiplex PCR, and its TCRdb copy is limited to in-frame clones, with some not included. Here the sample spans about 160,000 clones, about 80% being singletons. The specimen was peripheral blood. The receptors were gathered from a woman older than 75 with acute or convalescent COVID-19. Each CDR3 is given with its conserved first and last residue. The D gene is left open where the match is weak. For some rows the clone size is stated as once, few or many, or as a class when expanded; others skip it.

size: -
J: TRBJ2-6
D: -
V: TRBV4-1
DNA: TGCGCCAGCAGCCAGAAGGACAGCTCCTCTGGGGCCAACGTCCTGACTTTC
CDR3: CASSQKDSSSGANVLTF

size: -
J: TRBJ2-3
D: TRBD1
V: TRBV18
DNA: TGTGCCAGCTCACCAGCAGGGGGAGCGACAGATACGCAGTATTTT
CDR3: CASSPAGGATDTQYF

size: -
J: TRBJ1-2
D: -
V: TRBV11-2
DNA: TGTGCCAGCAGCTTAACAGATGTGCAGGTCTATGGCTACACCTTC
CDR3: CASSLTDVQVYGYTF

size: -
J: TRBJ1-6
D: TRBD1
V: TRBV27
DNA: TGTGCCAGCAGAACGACAGGGGGTGTTTCACCCCTCCACTTT
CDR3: CASRTTGGVSPLHF

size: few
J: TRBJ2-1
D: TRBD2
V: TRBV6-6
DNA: TGTGCCAGCAGTCCAGCGGGAGCGTACAATGAGCAGTTCTTC
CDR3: CASSPAGAYNEQFF

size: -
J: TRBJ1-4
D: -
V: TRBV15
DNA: TGTGCCACCAGCAGAGTTTCCCCGGCAACTAATGAAAAACTGTTTTTT
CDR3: CATSRVSPATNEKLFF

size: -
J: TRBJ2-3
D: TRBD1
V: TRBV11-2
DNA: TGTGCCAGCAGCACCCGAGGACAGGGGAGGACAGATACGCAGTATTTT
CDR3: CASSTRGQGRTDTQYF

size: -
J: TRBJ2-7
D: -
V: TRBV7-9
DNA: TGTGCCAGCAGCGCGGGCAACTCCTACGAGCAGTACTTC
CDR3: CASSAGNSYEQYF

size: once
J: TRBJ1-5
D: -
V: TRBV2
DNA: TGTGCCACCTCCCGACAGATGGGCAATCAGCCCCAGCATTTT
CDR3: CATSRQMGNQPQHF

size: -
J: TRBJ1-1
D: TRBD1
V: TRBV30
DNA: TGTGCCTGGAGTGTACAGGGGGCTACAAGACACACTGAAGCTTTCTTT
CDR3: CAWSVQGATRHTEAFF

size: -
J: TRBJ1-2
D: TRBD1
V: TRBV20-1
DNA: TGCAGTGCTAGTGTGACAGGGGGGTATGACTATGGCTACACCTTC
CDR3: CSASVTGGYDYGYTF

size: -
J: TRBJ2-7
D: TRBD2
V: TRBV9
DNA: TGTGCCAGCAGCGCCTCGGGTAGCGGGAGGACTTACGAGCAGTACTTC
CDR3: CASSASGSGRTYEQYF

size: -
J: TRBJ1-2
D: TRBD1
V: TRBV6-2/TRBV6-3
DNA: TGTGCCAGCAGCCCTGGGACAGGGGGCAAATCAGGCTATGGCTACACCTTC
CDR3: CASSPGTGGKSGYGYTF

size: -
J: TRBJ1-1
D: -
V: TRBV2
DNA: TGTGCCAGCAGTCTAAGACAGGTTTTCATGAACACTGAAGCTTTCTTT
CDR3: CASSLRQVFMNTEAFF

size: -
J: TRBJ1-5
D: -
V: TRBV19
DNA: TGTGCCAGTGAGAATCTGGGGCAGGGCAATCAGCCCCAGCATTTT
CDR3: CASENLGQGNQPQHF

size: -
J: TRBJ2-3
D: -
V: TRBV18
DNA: TGTGCCAGCTCACTCCGCAGCGGGAGCACAGATACGCAGTATTTT
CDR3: CASSLRSGSTDTQYF

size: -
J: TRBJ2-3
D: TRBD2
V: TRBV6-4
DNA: TGTGCCAGAGCGGGAGCGGTTGATGCTAGCACAGATACGCAGTATTTT
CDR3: CARAGAVDASTDTQYF

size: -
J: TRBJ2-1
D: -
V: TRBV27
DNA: TGTGCCAGCAGCATTAGCGGAGTCTACAATGAGCAGTTCTTC
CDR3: CASSISGVYNEQFF

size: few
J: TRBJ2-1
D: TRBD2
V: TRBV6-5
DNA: TGTGCCAGCAGTTACCTCAGCGGGAGGGCCGGAAATGAGCAGTTCTTC
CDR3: CASSYLSGRAGNEQFF

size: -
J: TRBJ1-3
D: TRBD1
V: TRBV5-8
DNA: TGTGCCAGCAGCCCGACAGGGGTGGGCACCATATATTTT
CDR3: CASSPTGVGTIYF